This TCR beta chain appears in the sequencing data of a study of monozygotic twins with inflammatory bowel disease. General study findings and limits: Researchers were unable to tell different T cell subtypes apart. No detectable difference in repertoire similarity separated concordant from discordant twins, possibly as a result of limited power.

Concerning this clonotype: No antigen is known for it.

Germline CDR1 DFQATT, CDR2 SNEGSKA (reference sequence). The CDR3 is made up of 15 amino acids. TCRdb reanalyzed the 5' RACE reads, giving one entry per CDR3 protein sequence and no DNA. The data include about 380,000 distinct CDR3 sequences; the top ten clones carry 2.6%. Specimen: blood. The chain has TRBV20-1 and TRBJ2-7; TCRdb calls TRBD1, which cannot be checked without DNA. The sequence came from a human donor with ulcerative colitis or Crohn's disease, or a healthy co-twin of an affected twin (not recorded which). This CDR3 is CSLLDRGGSSYEQYF.